This T cell receptor (beta chain) came from a study of human T cells and chemical hapten exposure. In its sample, this clonotype was seen a few times. Total RNA came from unfractionated whole blood. TCRdb ran MiXCR on the 5' RACE reads and lists one entry per CDR3 protein. The sample has 130,000 or so distinct CDR3 sequences, around 4.4% seen once. The TCR comes from a female donor in good health.

CDR3 DNA sequence: TGTGCCAGTACCGGACCCCTAGCCAAAAACATTCAGTACTTC. It translates to CASTGPLAKNIQYF. The genes are TRBV6-2 or TRBV6-3 and TRBJ2-4; D call uncertain. Trimming stripped 9 bases from V and 0 bases from J, with 12 bases between. Germline V lookup: CDR1 MNHEY, CDR2 SVGEGT. The CDR3 is 14 residues long.